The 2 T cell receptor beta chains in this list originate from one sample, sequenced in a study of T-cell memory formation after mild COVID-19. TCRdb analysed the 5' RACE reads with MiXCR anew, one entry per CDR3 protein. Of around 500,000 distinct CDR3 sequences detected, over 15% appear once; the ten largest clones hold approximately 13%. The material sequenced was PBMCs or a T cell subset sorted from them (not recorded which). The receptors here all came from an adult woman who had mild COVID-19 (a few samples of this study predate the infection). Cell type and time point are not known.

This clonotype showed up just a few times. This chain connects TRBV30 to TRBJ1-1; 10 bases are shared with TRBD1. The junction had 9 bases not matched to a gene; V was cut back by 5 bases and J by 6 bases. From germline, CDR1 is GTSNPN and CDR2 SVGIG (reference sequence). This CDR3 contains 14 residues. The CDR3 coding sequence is TGTGCCTGGGGAACCGGGACAGGGGCACCTGAAGCTTTCTTT. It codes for CAWGTGTGAPEAFF.

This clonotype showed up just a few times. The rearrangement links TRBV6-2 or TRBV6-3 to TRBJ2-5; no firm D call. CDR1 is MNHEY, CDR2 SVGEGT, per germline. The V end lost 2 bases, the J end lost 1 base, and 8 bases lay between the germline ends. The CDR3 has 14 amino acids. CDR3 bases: TGTGCCAGCAGTTACATCCAGAGCCAAGAGACCCAGTACTTC. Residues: CASSYIQSQETQYF.